Listed below are T cell receptor beta chains from one sample, sequenced in a study of T cells in Graves' hyperthyroidism and ophthalmopathy. TCRdb reprocessed the multiplex PCR reads via MiXCR and lists one record per CDR3 protein. The sample yields 40,000 to 65,000 distinct CDR3 sequences, about half seen once. Sequencing was carried out using blood. The receptors shown here come from a woman aged 45-65 years with Graves' ophthalmopathy. CDR3s include the opening cysteine and the closing phenylalanine or tryptophan. D genes are given only for firm matches. Clone size appears in some rows only: once, few, many, or a class for an expanded clone.

TRBV5-1	TRBJ1-6	-	many	CASSLVENGSPLHF	TGCGCCAGCAGCTTGGTGGAGAACGGTTCACCCCTCCACTTT
TRBV7-9	TRBJ2-7	TRBD2	-	CASSLRGTTTYEQCF	TGTGCCAGCAGCTTGCGCGGGACTACGACCTACGAGCAGTGCTTC
TRBV5-1	TRBJ1-4	TRBD1	many	CASSLSTGIEKLFF	TGCGCCAGCAGCTTATCGACAGGGATTGAAAAACTGTTTTTT
TRBV4-1	TRBJ1-5	TRBD1	many	CASSQENRGDQPQHF	TGCGCCAGCAGCCAAGAGAACAGGGGTGATCAGCCCCAGCATTTT
TRBV12-3/TRBV12-4	TRBJ2-5	-	-	CASSPEDPDSQETQYF	TGTGCCAGCAGCCCCGAGGACCCGGACTCCCAAGAGACCCAGTACTTC
TRBV29-1	TRBJ1-1	-	many	CSVEAGLLNTEAFF	TGCAGCGTTGAAGCGGGACTCCTGAACACTGAAGCTTTCTTT
TRBV24-1	TRBJ2-2	-	many	CATSDFTIGELFF	TGTGCCACCAGTGATTTTACAATCGGGGAGCTGTTTTTT
TRBV19	TRBJ2-1	TRBD2	-	CASSITLAGVNEQFF	TGTGCCAGTAGTATAACCCTAGCGGGGGTTAATGAGCAGTTCTTC
TRBV7-9	TRBJ2-1	-	many	CASSPREFYNEQFF	TGTGCCAGCAGCCCCAGGGAATTCTACAATGAGCAGTTCTTC
TRBV7-9	TRBJ2-7	-	-	CASSTYYEQHF	TGTGCCAGCAGCACCTACTACGAGCAGCACTTC
TRBV11-2	TRBJ2-4	-	many	CASSLDNLAKNIQYF	TGTGCCAGCAGCTTAGATAACCTAGCCAAAAACATTCAGTACTTC
TRBV20-1	TRBJ1-6	TRBD1	many	CSARDSSLINSPLHF	TGCAGTGCCCGGGACAGCTCCTTGATAAATTCACCCCTCCACTTT
TRBV10-2	TRBJ2-2	TRBD1	few	CDSSRGGDTGELSF	TGCGACAGCAGCCGAGGGGGCGACACCGGGGAGCTGTCTTTT
TRBV5-1	TRBJ2-1	-	many	CASSDQDSYNEQFF	TGCGCCAGCAGCGACCAGGACAGTTACAATGAGCAGTTCTTC
TRBV20-1	TRBJ1-5	-	few	CSAKEAGVDQPQHF	TGCAGTGCTAAAGAGGCGGGCGTGGATCAGCCCCAGCATTTT
TRBV6-1	TRBJ2-7	-	many	CASSTTGYYEQYF	TGTGCCAGCAGTACGACAGGTTACTACGAGCAGTACTTC
TRBV10-2	TRBJ1-5	TRBD1	-	CASSVVPGGPSNQPQHF	TGCGCCAGCAGTGTGGTTCCAGGGGGACCTAGCAATCAGCCCCAGCATTTT
TRBV28	TRBJ2-3	-	-	CASSLTGHSTDTQDF	TGTGCCAGCAGTTTGACGGGACATAGCACAGATACGCAGGATTTT
TRBV5-1	TRBJ1-2	TRBD1	-	CASSSDRDYGYTF	TGCGCCAGCAGCTCAGACAGGGACTATGGCTACACCTTC
TRBV2	TRBJ2-2	-	many	CASSLKGLSGELFF	TGTGCCAGCAGTTTAAAGGGGCTATCGGGGGAGCTGTTTTTT
TRBV2	TRBJ2-1	TRBD2	many	CATGRGSSYNEQFF	TGTGCCACTGGTCGCGGGAGCTCCTACAATGAGCAGTTCTTC
TRBV9	TRBJ1-5	-	-	CASSVAGSREPQHF	TGTGCCAGCAGCGTAGCGGGGTCCCGGGAGCCCCAGCATTTT